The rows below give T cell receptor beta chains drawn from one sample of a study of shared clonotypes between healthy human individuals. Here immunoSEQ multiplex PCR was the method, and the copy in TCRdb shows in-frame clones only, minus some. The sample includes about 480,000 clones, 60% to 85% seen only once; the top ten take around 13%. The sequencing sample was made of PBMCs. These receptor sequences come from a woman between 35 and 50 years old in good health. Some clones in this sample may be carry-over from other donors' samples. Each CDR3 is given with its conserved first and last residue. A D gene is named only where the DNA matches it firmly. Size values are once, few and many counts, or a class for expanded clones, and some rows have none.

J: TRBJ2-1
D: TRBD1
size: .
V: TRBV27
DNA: TGTGCCAGCAGCCCGGGACAGGGGAACTATGAGCAGTTCTTC
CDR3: CASSPGQGNYEQFF

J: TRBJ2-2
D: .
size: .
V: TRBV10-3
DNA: TGTGCCATCAGTGGCGCGGCGCAAAACACCGGGGAGCTGTTTTTT
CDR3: CAISGAAQNTGELFF

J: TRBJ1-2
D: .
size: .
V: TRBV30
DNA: TGTGCCTGGAGTGTAAGAGCAGGCCACTATGGCTACACCTTC
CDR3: CAWSVRAGHYGYTF

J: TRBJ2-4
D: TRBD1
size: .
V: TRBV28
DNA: TGTGCCAGCACTGACAGGGCGGTTTGGAACATTCAGTACTTC
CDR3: CASTDRAVWNIQYF

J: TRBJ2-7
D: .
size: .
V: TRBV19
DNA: TGTGCCAGTAGTATTTCCAGAGACAGGCCACCTAATCTATTGTACGAGCAGTACTTC
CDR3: CASSISRDRPPNLLYEQYF

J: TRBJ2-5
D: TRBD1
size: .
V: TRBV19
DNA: TGTGCCACCGCGGGACAGGGTGTAGGGGCCCAGTACTTC
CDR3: CATAGQGVGAQYF

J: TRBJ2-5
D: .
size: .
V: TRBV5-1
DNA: TGCGCCAGCAGCAGGAGGACACCGACCACGTCCCAAGAGACCCAGTACTTC
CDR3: CASSRRTPTTSQETQYF

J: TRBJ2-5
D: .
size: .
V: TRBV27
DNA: TGTGCCAGCAGTTTACAAGGTCGGCTCAAGGAGACCCAGTACTTC
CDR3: CASSLQGRLKETQYF

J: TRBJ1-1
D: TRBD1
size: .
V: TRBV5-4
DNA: TGTGCCAGCAGCTTGCGGCGACAGGGGGTTACTGTTGCTTTCTTT
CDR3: CASSLRRQGVTVAFF

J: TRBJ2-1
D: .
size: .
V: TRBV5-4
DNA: TGTGCCAGCAGCAGATCCGGGACCGGAACGAGAGCAGAGCAGTTCTTC
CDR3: CASSRSGTGTRAEQFF

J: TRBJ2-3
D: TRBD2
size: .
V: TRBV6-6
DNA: TGTGCCAGCAGCCCTCTACTAGCGCTTTACACAGATACGCAGTATTTT
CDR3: CASSPLLALYTDTQYF

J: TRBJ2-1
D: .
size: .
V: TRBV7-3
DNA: TGTGCCAGCAGCTTAAGAGGTGACAATGAGCAGTTCTTC
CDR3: CASSLRGDNEQFF

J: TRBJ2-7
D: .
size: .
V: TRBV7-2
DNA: TGTGCCAGCAGCTTGGAATTCGAGCAGTACTTC
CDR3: CASSLEFEQYF

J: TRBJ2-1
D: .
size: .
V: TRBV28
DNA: TGTGCCAGCAGTCCCGTTCCCTTTGGGCAGTTCTTC
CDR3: CASSPVPFGQFF

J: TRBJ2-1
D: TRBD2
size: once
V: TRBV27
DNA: TGTGCCAGCAGTTTAGGAGTCGGGTTAGGCGGGAGCTCCTACAATGAGCAGTTCTTC
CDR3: CASSLGVGLGGSSYNEQFF

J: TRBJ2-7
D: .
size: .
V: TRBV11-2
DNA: TGTGCCAGCAGCTTAGCGGGGGCTCGCTACGAGCAGTACTTC
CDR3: CASSLAGARYEQYF

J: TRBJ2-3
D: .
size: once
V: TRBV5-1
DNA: TGCGCCAGCATAGAGGAGGGCACAGATACGCAGTATTTT
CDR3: CASIEEGTDTQYF

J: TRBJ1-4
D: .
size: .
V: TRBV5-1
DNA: TGCGCCAGCAGCTTGGCCCCGGACACCTCTAATGAAAAACTGTTTTTT
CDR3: CASSLAPDTSNEKLFF

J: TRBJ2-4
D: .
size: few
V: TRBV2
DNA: TGTGCCAGCAGTCGAGCAGGCAGGCAGTTCTTGACCAAAAACATTCAGTACTTC
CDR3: CASSRAGRQFLTKNIQYF

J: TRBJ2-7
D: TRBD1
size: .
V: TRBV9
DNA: TGTGCCAGCAGCGCGGGACAGGTACTCTACGAGCAGTACTTC
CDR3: CASSAGQVLYEQYF

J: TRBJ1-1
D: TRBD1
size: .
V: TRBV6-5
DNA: TGTGCCAGCAGAGGACAGGGAGGGGAAGCTTTCTTT
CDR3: CASRGQGGEAFF

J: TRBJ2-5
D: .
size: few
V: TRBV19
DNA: TGTGCCAGTAGCTCCCCCGGGGCCCAAGAGACCCAGTACTTC
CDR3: CASSSPGAQETQYF

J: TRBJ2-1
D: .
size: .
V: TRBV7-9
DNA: TGTGCCAGCAGCTTAGGGGGCGCTACCTACAATGAGCAGTTCTTC
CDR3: CASSLGGATYNEQFF

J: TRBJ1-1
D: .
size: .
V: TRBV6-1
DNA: TGTGCCAGCAATGTGCAGAGCAACACTGAAGCTTTCTTT
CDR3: CASNVQSNTEAFF

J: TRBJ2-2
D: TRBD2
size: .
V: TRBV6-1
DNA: TGTGCCAGCAGACTAGCGGGAGATATCGGGGAGCTGTTTTTT
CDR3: CASRLAGDIGELFF

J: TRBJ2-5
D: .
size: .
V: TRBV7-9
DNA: TGTGCCAGCAGCAGAGGACAGCAAGAGACCCAGTACTTC
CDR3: CASSRGQQETQYF

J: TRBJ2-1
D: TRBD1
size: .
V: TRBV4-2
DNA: TGTGCCAGCAGCCAGGCTCAGGGACAGCGTAATTACAATGAGCAGTTCTTC
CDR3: CASSQAQGQRNYNEQFF

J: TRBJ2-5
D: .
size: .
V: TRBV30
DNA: TGTGCCTGGAGTGTAACCGGTCCCAAAGAGACCCAGTACTTC
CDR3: CAWSVTGPKETQYF

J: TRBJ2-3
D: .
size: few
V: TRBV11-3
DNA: TGTGCCAGCAGCCCCCGCCAGGGTACGCAGTATTTT
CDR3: CASSPRQGTQYF

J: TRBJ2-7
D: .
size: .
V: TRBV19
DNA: TGTGCCAGTAGTAGGACCCCCGGGGACGAGCAGTACTTC
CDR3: CASSRTPGDEQYF

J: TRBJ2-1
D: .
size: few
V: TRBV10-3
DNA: TGTGCCATCAGTGAGTCGATACTAGCCAATGAGCAGTTCTTC
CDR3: CAISESILANEQFF

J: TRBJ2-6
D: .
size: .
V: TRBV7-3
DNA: TGTGCCAGCAGCTTAAATCCAGCGAGCCCTATACACTCTGGGGCCAACGTCCTGACTTTC
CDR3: CASSLNPASPIHSGANVLTF

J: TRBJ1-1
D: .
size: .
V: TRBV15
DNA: TGTGCCACCAGCACGGCGCAGGGTGAAGCTTTCTTT
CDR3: CATSTAQGEAFF

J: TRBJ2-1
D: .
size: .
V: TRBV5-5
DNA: TGTGCCAGCAGCTTAGACTTTAGGGACAATGAGCAGTTCTTC
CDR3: CASSLDFRDNEQFF

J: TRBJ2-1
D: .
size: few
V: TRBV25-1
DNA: TGTGCCAGCAGTGAACCCCTGAGGGGGTCAACTTCCTACAATGAGCAGTTCTTC
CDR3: CASSEPLRGSTSYNEQFF

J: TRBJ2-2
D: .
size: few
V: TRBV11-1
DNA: TGTGCCAGCAGCCCAGCAGGGCTGGGATCGGGCGCCGGGGAGCTGTTTTTT
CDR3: CASSPAGLGSGAGELFF

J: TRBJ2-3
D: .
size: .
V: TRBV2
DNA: TGTGCCAGCATCTTAGCGGAAACCACAGATACGCAGTATTTT
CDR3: CASILAETTDTQYF

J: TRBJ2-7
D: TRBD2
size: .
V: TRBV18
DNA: TGTGCCAGCTCACCACCGAGTGACAGAGGGAGGGCGTACTTC
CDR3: CASSPPSDRGRAYF

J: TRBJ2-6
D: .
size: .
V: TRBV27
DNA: TGTGCCAGCAGTTTAACCCAAGGGTACTCTGGGGCCAACGTCCTGACTTTC
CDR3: CASSLTQGYSGANVLTF

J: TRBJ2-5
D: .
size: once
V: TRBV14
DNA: TGTGCCAGCAGCCAAGGACAGGCGGGGACCCAGTACTTC
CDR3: CASSQGQAGTQYF

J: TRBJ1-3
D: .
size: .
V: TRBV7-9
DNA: TGTGCCAGCAGTCCCTCTGGAAACACCATATATTTT
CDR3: CASSPSGNTIYF

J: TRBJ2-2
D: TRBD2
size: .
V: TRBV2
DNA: TGTGCCAGCACCTTTGTAGCGGGCGGGGAGCTGTTTTTT
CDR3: CASTFVAGGELFF

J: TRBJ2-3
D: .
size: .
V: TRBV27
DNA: TGTGCCAGCAGTTATGGGGGTGCGATCACAGATACGCAGTATTTT
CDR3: CASSYGGAITDTQYF

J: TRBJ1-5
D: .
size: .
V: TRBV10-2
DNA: TGCGCCACCTCCGGGGGGGAGACTCAGCCCCAGCATTTT
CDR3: CATSGGETQPQHF

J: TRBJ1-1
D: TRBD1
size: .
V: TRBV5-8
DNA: TGTGCCAGCAGAAGGACAGGGAAGAACACTGAAGCTTTCTTT
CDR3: CASRRTGKNTEAFF

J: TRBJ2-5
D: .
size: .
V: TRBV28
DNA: TGTGCCAGCAGTTTACAGGGAGGAATAGAGACCCAGTACTTC
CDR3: CASSLQGGIETQYF

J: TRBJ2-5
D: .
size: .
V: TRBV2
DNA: TGTGCCAGCAGTGAAGGTATCTTGACGGAGACCCAGTACTTC
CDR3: CASSEGILTETQYF

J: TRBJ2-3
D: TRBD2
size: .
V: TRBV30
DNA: TGTGCCTGGAGGAAACTGAGGGCGGGGGACACAGATACGCAGTATTTT
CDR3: CAWRKLRAGDTDTQYF